This TCR beta chain emerged from a study of shared clonotypes between healthy human individuals. Study in general: A couple of female and a few male donors aged 18 to 49 were enrolled. Overall study results and limits: The generation probabilities recorded for non-shared clonotypes fell below those of clonotypes shared by all four donors.

Remarks on this clone: Its cognate antigen is unknown.

In the naive CD8 group, cells lacked CD45RO and were positively selected for CCR7, so terminally differentiated effector memory CD45RA+ cells were left out. The repertoire was sequenced with immunoSEQ multiplex PCR; TCRdb's copy has only in-frame clones and lacks some. The data hold roughly 2.1 million clones, with roughly 91% observed a single time. Material: naive CD8+ T cells from PBMCs. This clonotype was obtained from a man younger than 30 in good health. Some clones in this sample may be carry-over from other donors' samples.

CDR3 sequence (DNA): TGCAGCGTTGAGGATGAAGTCTCCTACGAGCAGTACTTC. Translation gives CSVEDEVSYEQYF. The V gene is TRBV29-1, the J gene TRBJ2-7; no clear D. The CDR3 runs to 13 residues. Germline V gene sequence: CDR1 SQVTM, CDR2 ANQGSEA. Trimming removed 3 bases from V and 0 bases from J, with 9 bases in between.